This T cell receptor (beta chain) was found in a study of T cells after yellow fever vaccination. Study context: Preparation used SMART-Seq v4 Ultra Low Input for the low-cell-number fractions.

The V end was cut by 6 bases, the J end by 4 bases, with 19 bases between. The germline V gene has CDR1 MRHNA and CDR2 SNTAGT. The CDR3 consists of 15 residues. The sample holds many counts of this clonotype. Researchers made TCR cDNA using 5'RACE template switching, and this step added a universal primer site and UMIs. TCRdb independently ran MiXCR on the 5' RACE reads; one entry per CDR3 protein. The data hold 250,000 or so distinct CDR3 sequences, with roughly 3.5% observed a single time. This receptor was identified in a young man who received the YFV17D yellow fever vaccine. Specimen: PBMCs, collected 15 days after the yellow fever booster vaccination. V gene TRBV6-4 combines with J gene TRBJ2-7; no definite D call. This CDR3 is CASSRAPGLWYEQYF. The CDR3 nucleotides are TGTGCCAGCAGCCGAGCCCCTGGTCTCTGGTACGAGCAGTACTTC.